Listed below are T cell receptor beta chains from one sample, sequenced in a study of T-cell reconstitution after alpha-beta-depleted transplantation in children. TCRdb reprocessed the PCR reads with MiXCR, giving one entry per CDR3 protein. Among some 530,000 distinct CDR3 sequences listed, around an eighth were seen once. Sequences were derived from PBMCs from the stem cell graft donor, sampled from the stem cell graft. These receptors all stem from a human donor who donated a stem cell graft to a child with combined immunodeficiency. The CDR3 runs from the conserved cysteine through the conserved F or W. A D gene is named only where the DNA matches it firmly. Part of the rows lack a size; the others show once, few, many or a class for expanded clones.

clone_size: .; d_call: TRBD2; j_call: TRBJ2-1; v_call: TRBV5-1; cdr3_aa: CASSGRLAGGDNEQFF; cdr3_nt: TGCGCCAGCAGCGGACGATTAGCGGGAGGGGACAATGAGCAGTTCTTC
clone_size: .; d_call: .; j_call: TRBJ2-1; v_call: TRBV5-4; cdr3_aa: CASSFLTGSRVSSYNEQFF; cdr3_nt: TGTGCCAGCAGCTTCCTCACAGGGTCGCGGGTGAGCTCCTACAATGAGCAGTTCTTC
clone_size: few; d_call: .; j_call: TRBJ2-5; v_call: TRBV5-1; cdr3_aa: CASSLWGQGETQYF; cdr3_nt: TGCGCCAGCAGCTTGTGGGGTCAGGGAGAGACCCAGTACTTC
clone_size: .; d_call: .; j_call: TRBJ2-7; v_call: TRBV5-5; cdr3_aa: CASSWSTDGGEQYF; cdr3_nt: TGTGCCAGCAGCTGGAGCACAGACGGGGGCGAGCAGTACTTC
clone_size: few; d_call: .; j_call: TRBJ2-2; v_call: TRBV10-2; cdr3_aa: CASAERQYYTGELFF; cdr3_nt: TGCGCCAGCGCCGAGAGACAGTATTACACCGGGGAGCTGTTTTTT
clone_size: many; d_call: .; j_call: TRBJ1-2; v_call: TRBV12-3/TRBV12-4; cdr3_aa: CASSFRDVGYTF; cdr3_nt: TGTGCCAGCAGTTTTCGGGACGTCGGCTACACCTTC
clone_size: .; d_call: TRBD1; j_call: TRBJ1-1; v_call: TRBV9; cdr3_aa: CASSVAGGTENTEAFF; cdr3_nt: TGTGCCAGCAGCGTAGCAGGGGGCACCGAGAACACTGAAGCTTTCTTT
clone_size: .; d_call: .; j_call: TRBJ1-6; v_call: TRBV20-1; cdr3_aa: CSAGSPPRGSPLHF; cdr3_nt: TGCAGTGCTGGGTCGCCACCTCGGGGTTCACCCCTCCACTTT
clone_size: many; d_call: TRBD1; j_call: TRBJ2-2; v_call: TRBV5-1; cdr3_aa: CASSSTWTGGDTGELFF; cdr3_nt: TGCGCCAGCAGCTCTACCTGGACAGGGGGGGACACCGGGGAGCTGTTTTTT
clone_size: .; d_call: .; j_call: TRBJ1-5; v_call: TRBV10-3; cdr3_aa: CAISGDLIGDQPQHF; cdr3_nt: TGTGCCATCAGTGGGGACCTCATTGGGGATCAGCCCCAGCATTTT
clone_size: .; d_call: TRBD2; j_call: TRBJ2-1; v_call: TRBV25-1; cdr3_aa: CASSEQKAGGPYNEQFF; cdr3_nt: TGTGCCAGCAGTGAACAGAAAGCGGGAGGGCCCTACAATGAGCAGTTCTTC
clone_size: many; d_call: .; j_call: TRBJ2-6; v_call: TRBV5-7; cdr3_aa: CASSLGSGLAGANVLTF; cdr3_nt: TGTGCCAGCAGCCTGGGGTCGGGATTAGCTGGGGCCAACGTCCTGACTTTC
clone_size: .; d_call: .; j_call: TRBJ1-1; v_call: TRBV7-9; cdr3_aa: CASSFYIMNTEAFF; cdr3_nt: TGTGCCAGCAGCTTCTACATAATGAACACTGAAGCTTTCTTT
clone_size: few; d_call: TRBD1; j_call: TRBJ2-1; v_call: TRBV3-1; cdr3_aa: CASSPDRVGQFF; cdr3_nt: TGTGCCAGCAGCCCGGACAGGGTGGGGCAGTTCTTC
clone_size: .; d_call: .; j_call: TRBJ2-3; v_call: TRBV11-3; cdr3_aa: CASGTGAGPTDTQYF; cdr3_nt: TGTGCCAGTGGCACCGGCGCGGGGCCGACAGATACGCAGTATTTT
clone_size: .; d_call: .; j_call: TRBJ1-2; v_call: TRBV29-1; cdr3_aa: CSVDLGRVSNYGYTF; cdr3_nt: TGCAGCGTTGACTTGGGGCGCGTTTCTAACTATGGCTACACCTTC
clone_size: .; d_call: .; j_call: TRBJ2-7; v_call: TRBV27; cdr3_aa: CASSFREGYYEQYF; cdr3_nt: TGTGCCAGCAGTTTTCGCGAGGGGTATTACGAGCAGTACTTC
clone_size: few; d_call: TRBD1; j_call: TRBJ2-7; v_call: TRBV7-2; cdr3_aa: CASSLEPDRGRYEQYF; cdr3_nt: TGTGCCAGCAGCTTGGAACCGGACAGGGGGCGTTACGAGCAGTACTTC
clone_size: few; d_call: .; j_call: TRBJ2-1; v_call: TRBV4-3; cdr3_aa: CASSQGPRLNEQFF; cdr3_nt: TGCGCCAGCAGCCAAGGACCACGGCTCAATGAGCAGTTCTTC
clone_size: many; d_call: TRBD2; j_call: TRBJ2-2; v_call: TRBV7-8; cdr3_aa: CASSLVTGTTNTGELFF; cdr3_nt: TGTGCCAGCAGCTTAGTCACCGGGACTACCAACACCGGGGAGCTGTTTTTT
clone_size: .; d_call: TRBD1; j_call: TRBJ2-3; v_call: TRBV6-1; cdr3_aa: CASSDGGTGTASTDTQYF; cdr3_nt: TGTGCCAGCAGTGATGGGGGTACCGGGACAGCGAGCACAGATACGCAGTATTTT
clone_size: many; d_call: TRBD2; j_call: TRBJ2-3; v_call: TRBV20-1; cdr3_aa: CSAALAGGMADTQYF; cdr3_nt: TGCAGTGCTGCCCTAGCGGGGGGCATGGCAGATACGCAGTATTTT
clone_size: many; d_call: .; j_call: TRBJ2-3; v_call: TRBV9; cdr3_aa: CASSEEQDTQYF; cdr3_nt: TGTGCCAGCAGTGAGGAACAAGATACGCAGTATTTT
clone_size: many; d_call: TRBD2; j_call: TRBJ2-1; v_call: TRBV2; cdr3_aa: CASSERAGRVYNEQFF; cdr3_nt: TGTGCCAGCAGTGAACGCGCAGGGAGGGTCTACAATGAGCAGTTCTTC
clone_size: few; d_call: .; j_call: TRBJ2-7; v_call: TRBV12-3/TRBV12-4; cdr3_aa: CASSLRVRGNDEQYF; cdr3_nt: TGTGCCAGCAGCCTAAGGGTCCGGGGGAATGACGAGCAGTACTTC
clone_size: many; d_call: .; j_call: TRBJ1-5; v_call: TRBV27; cdr3_aa: CASSFGQGGNQPQHF; cdr3_nt: TGTGCCAGCAGTTTCGGTCAGGGTGGCAATCAGCCCCAGCATTTT
clone_size: few; d_call: .; j_call: TRBJ1-1; v_call: TRBV12-3/TRBV12-4; cdr3_aa: CASSPDWGRKAFF; cdr3_nt: TGTGCCAGCAGTCCCGACTGGGGCCGGAAAGCTTTCTTT
clone_size: few; d_call: .; j_call: TRBJ2-5; v_call: TRBV7-6; cdr3_aa: CASSPESTAAQETQYF; cdr3_nt: TGTGCCAGCAGCCCCGAGTCGACAGCCGCACAAGAGACCCAGTACTTC
clone_size: few; d_call: TRBD2; j_call: TRBJ2-7; v_call: TRBV7-2; cdr3_aa: CASSLVAGDEQYF; cdr3_nt: TGTGCCAGCAGCTTAGTGGCGGGGGACGAGCAGTACTTC
clone_size: few; d_call: TRBD1; j_call: TRBJ1-2; v_call: TRBV6-2/TRBV6-3; cdr3_aa: CASSYEPVDRGNYGYTF; cdr3_nt: TGTGCCAGCAGTTACGAGCCCGTGGACAGGGGAAACTATGGCTACACCTTC
clone_size: few; d_call: TRBD2; j_call: TRBJ2-1; v_call: TRBV11-1; cdr3_aa: CASSSNGRRGIDEQFF; cdr3_nt: TGTGCCAGCAGCTCCAATGGGCGGCGGGGGATAGATGAGCAGTTCTTC
clone_size: few; d_call: .; j_call: TRBJ2-1; v_call: TRBV7-3; cdr3_aa: CASSGASDEQFF; cdr3_nt: TGTGCCAGCAGCGGGGCCAGCGATGAGCAGTTCTTC
clone_size: few; d_call: .; j_call: TRBJ2-7; v_call: TRBV9; cdr3_aa: CASSVSYGRGYEQYF; cdr3_nt: TGTGCCAGCAGCGTAAGTTATGGAAGAGGGTACGAGCAGTACTTC
clone_size: few; d_call: TRBD1; j_call: TRBJ2-7; v_call: TRBV5-1; cdr3_aa: CASKPGQGHYEQYF; cdr3_nt: TGCGCCAGCAAACCGGGACAGGGACACTACGAGCAGTACTTC